A selection of T cell receptor beta chains follows, all from one sample in a study of blood T cell repertoires in COVID-19. Profiled with immunoSEQ multiplex PCR; TCRdb holds only in-frame clones, not every one. This sample has some 400,000 clones, with around 90% found just once. The sequenced sample was peripheral blood. These receptors all come from a human donor in a cohort sampled during active COVID-19. The CDR3 runs from the conserved cysteine through the conserved F or W. Each record gives: V gene, J gene, D gene, clone size, CDR3 DNA, CDR3 protein. D genes are given only for firm matches. Not every row has a clone size; where given, it reads once, few, many or a size class.

TRBV6-5	TRBJ2-1	.	.	TGTGCCAGCACCTCCAGGGCAGGGTCCCACAATGAGCAGTTCTTC	CASTSRAGSHNEQFF
TRBV6-5	TRBJ1-6	.	.	TGTGCCAGCACACGAGGAAGCTCCTATAATTCACCCCTCCACTTT	CASTRGSSYNSPLHF
TRBV19	TRBJ2-7	TRBD1	.	TGTGCCGCTGGGACAGGGGATTACGAGCAGTACTTC	CAAGTGDYEQYF
TRBV6-5	TRBJ2-7	.	.	TGTGCCAGCAGTTGGCTAGACCGGCCGGGTTACGAGCAGTACTTC	CASSWLDRPGYEQYF
TRBV9	TRBJ2-6	TRBD1	.	TGTGCCAGCAGCCTCTCGACAGGGGCCTCTGGGGCCAACGTCCTGACTTTC	CASSLSTGASGANVLTF
TRBV11-3	TRBJ2-1	TRBD1	.	TGTGCCAGCAGACATACAGGACAGGGATACAATGAGCAGTTCTTC	CASRHTGQGYNEQFF
TRBV29-1	TRBJ1-5	.	.	TGCAGCGTCATAACCCAAGGGCGGGGTTCGCCTCAGCCCCAGCATTTT	CSVITQGRGSPQPQHF
TRBV5-5	TRBJ1-2	.	.	TGTGCCAGCAGCTTCCCGACAGTGGAGGGCTACACCTTC	CASSFPTVEGYTF
TRBV4-2	TRBJ1-4	.	once	TGTGCCAGCAGGGGAGTGGGGGCAGGAGAAAAACTGTTTTTT	CASRGVGAGEKLFF
TRBV30	TRBJ2-3	.	once	TGTGCCTGGACGACTCTAGCCGGGAGACACACAGATACGCAGTATTTT	CAWTTLAGRHTDTQYF
TRBV5-4	TRBJ2-1	TRBD2	.	TGTGCCAGCAGCCCATATCGCGGACTAGCGGGGGTCTACAATGAGCAGTTCTTC	CASSPYRGLAGVYNEQFF
TRBV7-6	TRBJ2-3	TRBD2	.	TGTGCCAGCAGCTTGAGCGGGGGCCTTTCCACAGATACGCAGTATTTT	CASSLSGGLSTDTQYF
TRBV5-1	TRBJ2-7	TRBD1	.	TGCGCCAGCAGCACTAACCGGGACAGCTCCTACGAGCAGTACTTC	CASSTNRDSSYEQYF
TRBV19	TRBJ2-1	.	once	TGTGCCAGTAGTCTGGGGGGTACCTACAATGAGCAGTTCTTC	CASSLGGTYNEQFF
TRBV2	TRBJ1-3	TRBD1	.	TGTGCCAGCAGGGGACAGGGAGCAGGAAACACCATATATTTT	CASRGQGAGNTIYF
TRBV5-6	TRBJ2-7	TRBD1	.	TGTGCCAGCAGCTGGACAGGGAACTACGAGCAGTACTTC	CASSWTGNYEQYF
TRBV30	TRBJ1-3	.	.	TGTGCCTGGAGTGTACAGACGGCTGGAAACACCATATATTTT	CAWSVQTAGNTIYF
TRBV4-2	TRBJ1-4	.	once	TGTGCCAGCAGCCAGTATGTTCAGGTAGAGGAAAAACTGTTTTTT	CASSQYVQVEEKLFF
TRBV4-1	TRBJ1-1	.	.	TGCGCCAGCAGCCAAGATCTTGGCAGGCCGAACACTGAAGCTTTCTTT	CASSQDLGRPNTEAFF
TRBV19	TRBJ2-7	.	.	TGTGCCAGTAGTATTAGTCTATGGGCTGGAGAGCAGTACTTC	CASSISLWAGEQYF
TRBV18	TRBJ1-3	.	.	TGTGCCAGCTCACCAGACACTGCATATTCTGGAAACACCATATATTTT	CASSPDTAYSGNTIYF
TRBV11-2	TRBJ2-1	.	.	TGTGCCAGCAGAAATGGCCATGAGCAGTTCTTC	CASRNGHEQFF
TRBV6-1	TRBJ2-6	.	.	TGTGCCAGCAGTGAAGCGCAAGTTAGAAGCAGGGCTAGCTCTGGGGCCAACGTCCTGACTTTC	CASSEAQVRSRASSGANVLTF
TRBV5-6	TRBJ2-2	TRBD2	.	TGTGCCAGCAGCTTCGGACTAGCGGGAGGAAGCGGGGAGCTGTTTTTT	CASSFGLAGGSGELFF
TRBV6-6	TRBJ2-7	.	few	TGTGCCAGCAGTTACTCGGGGGGAAACTACGAGCAGTACTTC	CASSYSGGNYEQYF
TRBV30	TRBJ1-1	.	once	TGTGCCTGGAGTAGCAGGCGGGACACTGAAGCTTTCTTT	CAWSSRRDTEAFF
TRBV19	TRBJ1-4	.	.	TGTGCCAGTAGTATAGACAGGACAGCCGGGACTAATGAAAAACTGTTTTTT	CASSIDRTAGTNEKLFF
TRBV28	TRBJ1-3	TRBD1	few	TGTGCCAGCAGTTACAGGGGGCAGGGGAGAAACACCATATATTTT	CASSYRGQGRNTIYF
TRBV28	TRBJ1-6	TRBD1	.	TGTGCCAGCATCCACAAACGGACAGGGCGTCTCAATTCACCCCTCCACTTT	CASIHKRTGRLNSPLHF
TRBV11-1	TRBJ2-3	.	.	TGTGCCAGCAGGGGCGGGTGGGGTGAAGCAGATACGCAGTATTTT	CASRGGWGEADTQYF
TRBV15	TRBJ2-1	.	.	TGTGCCACCAGCAGAGAACATTACAATGAGCAGTTCTTC	CATSREHYNEQFF
TRBV9	TRBJ2-7	.	.	TGTGCCAGCAGCCCAGGACAGTCGTACCAATGGGAGCAGTACTTC	CASSPGQSYQWEQYF
TRBV7-9	TRBJ1-4	TRBD1	.	TGTGCCAGCAGCTTAGGGGGGGACAGTGAAAAACTGTTTTTT	CASSLGGDSEKLFF
TRBV20-1	TRBJ2-2	TRBD1	.	TGCAGTGCTAGTCCAGCAGGGGGCGATAACACCGGGGAGCTGTTTTTT	CSASPAGGDNTGELFF
TRBV19	TRBJ1-2	TRBD1	.	TGTGCCAGTAGTGAGGACAGGGTCTATGGCTACACCTTC	CASSEDRVYGYTF
TRBV30	TRBJ1-1	TRBD1	.	TGTGCCTGGAGTGCGGGACAGGGAGGACGAACTGAAGCTTTCTTT	CAWSAGQGGRTEAFF
TRBV2	TRBJ1-1	.	many	TGTGCCAGCAGTTCGCAGGGACATTTGAACACTGAAGCTTTCTTT	CASSSQGHLNTEAFF
TRBV10-3	TRBJ1-6	.	.	TGTGCCATCAGTGACCCTCTAGGAACAGGGTCCAATTCACCCCTCCACTTT	CAISDPLGTGSNSPLHF
TRBV10-2	TRBJ1-2	.	.	TGCGCCAGCACTCCAGGGGATTCTTATGGCTACACCTTC	CASTPGDSYGYTF
TRBV7-3	TRBJ1-1	.	.	TGTGCCAGCAGCTCCCGGGGACTTGGAGACACTGAAGCTTTCTTT	CASSSRGLGDTEAFF
TRBV28	TRBJ2-5	.	.	TGTGCCAGCACACCGTCGGGATTAGAGACCCAGTACTTC	CASTPSGLETQYF
TRBV29-1	TRBJ2-3	.	.	TGCAGCTGGAGTGAGGATACGCAGTATTTT	CSWSEDTQYF
TRBV28	TRBJ1-4	.	.	TGTGCCAGCAGTTTGGGGGGTCGAGATAATGAAAAACTGTTTTTT	CASSLGGRDNEKLFF